The T cell receptor beta chain under discussion was sequenced for a study of technical replicates of blood from a few donors. Libraries were prepared by immunoSEQ multiplex PCR; TCRdb keeps only in-frame clonotypes and omits some of them. The profile shows tens of thousands of clones, 93% of them singletons. CDR1 is SGHKS, CDR2 YYEKEE, per germline (reference sequence). After removal of 6 bases from V and 9 bases from J, the junction contained 8 bases not matched to a gene. This CDR3 has 14 amino acids. The clonotype was recovered from a human donor in good health. Sequenced material: T cells isolated from PBMCs. The J gene is TRBJ2-1, the V gene TRBV5-5; 11 bases are a match to TRBD2. The DNA of the CDR3 is TGTGCCAGCATCATTAGCGGGGGGGGGAGTGAGCAGTTCTTC. Translation: CASIISGGGSEQFF. The entire variable domain, with the rest obtained from reference TRBV5-5 and TRBJ2-1, is as follows: DAGVTQSPTHLIKTRGQQVTLRCSPISGHKSVSWYQQVLGQGPQFIFQYYEKEERGRGNFPDRFSARQFPNYSSELNVNALLLGDSALYLCASIISGGGSEQFFGPGTRLTVL.